A selection of T cell receptor beta chains follows, all from one sample in a study of T cell responses to AZD1222 COVID-19 vaccine. Assay used: immunoSEQ multiplex PCR; TCRdb lists only in-frame clones, some missing. The table has around 140,000 clones, just under 95% seen once. Sequences were derived from peripheral blood, sampled on day 0 of AZD1222 vaccination. The receptors here all came from an adult in good health. CDR3s include the opening cysteine and the closing phenylalanine or tryptophan. D genes are given only for firm matches. Some rows have no size entry. The others give once, few or many, or a class for an expanded clone.

j_call: TRBJ2-2; cdr3_length: 17; v_call: TRBV10-1; d_call: TRBD2; clone_size: few; cdr3_nt: TGCGCCAGCAGGGTTACTAGCGGGAGTCTTAACACCGGGGAGCTGTTTTTT; cdr3_aa: CASRVTSGSLNTGELFF
j_call: TRBJ2-3; cdr3_length: 14; v_call: TRBV19; d_call: .; clone_size: .; cdr3_nt: TGTGCCAGTGCAACCGCCGGGCCCCCCGATACGCAGTATTTT; cdr3_aa: CASATAGPPDTQYF
j_call: TRBJ2-1; cdr3_length: 16; v_call: TRBV27; d_call: .; clone_size: .; cdr3_nt: TGTGCCAGCAGTTTATTAGGTAGCGGTGGCTACAATGAGCAGTTCTTC; cdr3_aa: CASSLLGSGGYNEQFF
j_call: TRBJ1-1; cdr3_length: 14; v_call: TRBV2; d_call: TRBD1; clone_size: few; cdr3_nt: TGTGCCAGCTCTGAACAGGGGGCGAACACTGAAGCTTTCTTT; cdr3_aa: CASSEQGANTEAFF
j_call: TRBJ2-7; cdr3_length: 16; v_call: TRBV4-1; d_call: TRBD2; clone_size: .; cdr3_nt: TGCGCCAGCAGCCAGATAGCGTCCGGGGGGACCTACGAGCAGTACTTC; cdr3_aa: CASSQIASGGTYEQYF
j_call: TRBJ1-4; cdr3_length: 15; v_call: TRBV10-3; d_call: TRBD1; clone_size: .; cdr3_nt: TGTGCCATCAGTCCATACGGGACAGTTAATGAAAAACTGTTTTTT; cdr3_aa: CAISPYGTVNEKLFF
j_call: TRBJ1-4; cdr3_length: 13; v_call: TRBV30; d_call: .; clone_size: few; cdr3_nt: TGTGCCTGGAACCGGGAGGCGGATGAAAAACTGTTTTTT; cdr3_aa: CAWNREADEKLFF
j_call: TRBJ1-5; cdr3_length: 14; v_call: TRBV5-1; d_call: .; clone_size: .; cdr3_nt: TGCGCCAGCAGCTCGGGGCCGAGCAATCAGCCCCAGCATTTT; cdr3_aa: CASSSGPSNQPQHF
j_call: TRBJ2-7; cdr3_length: 18; v_call: TRBV4-1; d_call: .; clone_size: .; cdr3_nt: TGCGCCAGCAGCCAAGAAAGGTGGGGTAGCGGTACCTCCTACGAGCAGTACTTC; cdr3_aa: CASSQERWGSGTSYEQYF
j_call: TRBJ2-7; cdr3_length: 13; v_call: TRBV19; d_call: .; clone_size: .; cdr3_nt: TGTGCCAGTAGTCAACAGGGCTCCTACGAGCAGTACTTC; cdr3_aa: CASSQQGSYEQYF
j_call: TRBJ2-5; cdr3_length: 15; v_call: TRBV9; d_call: .; clone_size: .; cdr3_nt: TGTGCCAGCAGCGTAGATAGTGGAAACCAAGAGACCCAGTACTTC; cdr3_aa: CASSVDSGNQETQYF
j_call: TRBJ2-2; cdr3_length: 16; v_call: TRBV5-4; d_call: .; clone_size: .; cdr3_nt: TGTGCCAGCAGCTTGGGAGCAGGGCGGGTTACCGGGGAGCTGTTTTTT; cdr3_aa: CASSLGAGRVTGELFF
j_call: TRBJ2-3; cdr3_length: 14; v_call: TRBV7-3; d_call: .; clone_size: once; cdr3_nt: TGTGCCAGCAGCTTATCCCTAGCCGGAGATACGCAGTATTTT; cdr3_aa: CASSLSLAGDTQYF
j_call: TRBJ2-3; cdr3_length: 16; v_call: TRBV5-4; d_call: TRBD1; clone_size: .; cdr3_nt: TGTGCCAGCAGCCCGAGAGGGGGCCGTTCCACAGATACGCAGTATTTT; cdr3_aa: CASSPRGGRSTDTQYF
j_call: TRBJ2-7; cdr3_length: 14; v_call: TRBV28; d_call: .; clone_size: .; cdr3_nt: TGTGCCAGCAGCCTAAAGGTGGGGGTACGCGAGCAGTACTTC; cdr3_aa: CASSLKVGVREQYF
j_call: TRBJ1-1; cdr3_length: 13; v_call: TRBV28; d_call: TRBD1; clone_size: .; cdr3_nt: TGTGCCAGCACCCTAGGGACAGGCACTGAAGCTTTCTTT; cdr3_aa: CASTLGTGTEAFF
j_call: TRBJ2-4; cdr3_length: 13; v_call: TRBV10-3; d_call: .; clone_size: few; cdr3_nt: TGTGCCACCCTTGCCGGGAAGGGCGACATTCAGTACTTC; cdr3_aa: CATLAGKGDIQYF
j_call: TRBJ2-2; cdr3_length: 16; v_call: TRBV5-1; d_call: .; clone_size: .; cdr3_nt: TGCGCCAGCAGCTTGGGGCCCGGGGTAGGGACCGGGGAGCTGTTTTTT; cdr3_aa: CASSLGPGVGTGELFF
j_call: TRBJ2-5; cdr3_length: 16; v_call: TRBV9; d_call: TRBD2; clone_size: .; cdr3_nt: TGTGCCAGCAGCGGGGGACTAGCGGGAGATGGGGAGACCCAGTACTTC; cdr3_aa: CASSGGLAGDGETQYF
j_call: TRBJ2-1; cdr3_length: 16; v_call: TRBV7-2; d_call: TRBD2; clone_size: once; cdr3_nt: TGTGCCAGCAGCCCCGGGACTAGATCGTCCTACAATGAGCAGTTCTTC; cdr3_aa: CASSPGTRSSYNEQFF
j_call: TRBJ2-3; cdr3_length: 12; v_call: TRBV4-1; d_call: .; clone_size: .; cdr3_nt: TGCGCCAGCAGCCAAGAGCGAGATACGCAGTATTTT; cdr3_aa: CASSQERDTQYF
j_call: TRBJ2-1; cdr3_length: 10; v_call: TRBV20-1; d_call: .; clone_size: .; cdr3_nt: TGCAGTGCTACTCGCAATGAGCAGTTCTTC; cdr3_aa: CSATRNEQFF
j_call: TRBJ1-5; cdr3_length: 13; v_call: TRBV6-4; d_call: .; clone_size: few; cdr3_nt: TGTGCCAGCAGTAACGCAAGCAATCAGCCCCAGCATTTT; cdr3_aa: CASSNASNQPQHF
j_call: TRBJ1-2; cdr3_length: 14; v_call: TRBV11-2; d_call: .; clone_size: .; cdr3_nt: TGTGCCAGCAGCTTCGCTCGGGGTAACTATGGCTACACCTTC; cdr3_aa: CASSFARGNYGYTF
j_call: TRBJ1-1; cdr3_length: 13; v_call: TRBV6-5; d_call: .; clone_size: .; cdr3_nt: TGTGCCAGCATCTCGGTCCTGAACACTGAAGCTTTCTTT; cdr3_aa: CASISVLNTEAFF
j_call: TRBJ1-4; cdr3_length: 11; v_call: TRBV18; d_call: .; clone_size: once; cdr3_nt: TGTGCCAGCTCACCAGCGGAAAAACTGTTTTTT; cdr3_aa: CASSPAEKLFF
j_call: TRBJ1-4; cdr3_length: 15; v_call: TRBV28; d_call: .; clone_size: .; cdr3_nt: TGTGCCAGCAGCTTCGGGGGGACAACTAATGAAAAACTGTTTTTT; cdr3_aa: CASSFGGTTNEKLFF
j_call: TRBJ1-3; cdr3_length: 16; v_call: TRBV5-1; d_call: .; clone_size: .; cdr3_nt: TGCGCCAGCAGCTTGGCTGGGGTAACAGCTGGAAACACCATATATTTT; cdr3_aa: CASSLAGVTAGNTIYF
j_call: TRBJ2-3; cdr3_length: 14; v_call: TRBV6-5; d_call: .; clone_size: .; cdr3_nt: TGTGCCAGCAGTTACGGCAGTTCCACAGATACGCAGTATTTT; cdr3_aa: CASSYGSSTDTQYF
j_call: TRBJ2-1; cdr3_length: 12; v_call: TRBV28; d_call: TRBD2; clone_size: .; cdr3_nt: TGTGCCATCGCTAGCGGGAGGCACGGGACGCTCTTC; cdr3_aa: CAIASGRHGTLF
j_call: TRBJ2-3; cdr3_length: 13; v_call: TRBV24-1; d_call: .; clone_size: .; cdr3_nt: TGTGCCACCAGTGATTTGTTCTGGGATACGCAGTATTTT; cdr3_aa: CATSDLFWDTQYF
j_call: TRBJ2-3; cdr3_length: 15; v_call: TRBV5-1; d_call: TRBD1; clone_size: .; cdr3_nt: TGCGCCAGCAGCACCGGACAGGCCGACACAGATACGCAGTATTTT; cdr3_aa: CASSTGQADTDTQYF
j_call: TRBJ2-3; cdr3_length: 16; v_call: TRBV28; d_call: TRBD2; clone_size: .; cdr3_nt: TGTGCCAGCAGTTTTCTTGGGAGGGCGGTCGCAGATACGCAGTATTTT; cdr3_aa: CASSFLGRAVADTQYF
j_call: TRBJ2-3; cdr3_length: 14; v_call: TRBV28; d_call: .; clone_size: .; cdr3_nt: TGTGCCAGCACCCCGGGACCTGGCACAGATACGCAGTATTTT; cdr3_aa: CASTPGPGTDTQYF
j_call: TRBJ1-1; cdr3_length: 14; v_call: TRBV27; d_call: .; clone_size: .; cdr3_nt: TGTGCCAGCAGTTTATTGGGGGTGGGCACTGAAGCTTTCTTT; cdr3_aa: CASSLLGVGTEAFF
j_call: TRBJ2-1; cdr3_length: 10; v_call: TRBV6-5; d_call: .; clone_size: .; cdr3_nt: TGTGCCAGCATGAGAAATGAGCAGTTCTTC; cdr3_aa: CASMRNEQFF
j_call: TRBJ1-6; cdr3_length: 12; v_call: TRBV5-1; d_call: .; clone_size: .; cdr3_nt: TGCGCCAGCAGCTTGGGGGCTTCACCCCTCCACTTT; cdr3_aa: CASSLGASPLHF
j_call: TRBJ2-1; cdr3_length: 17; v_call: TRBV28; d_call: .; clone_size: once; cdr3_nt: TGTGCCAGCAGTTTCAACCCTACCTGGACTCTTCACAATGAGCAGTTCTTC; cdr3_aa: CASSFNPTWTLHNEQFF
j_call: TRBJ1-1; cdr3_length: 13; v_call: TRBV12-3/TRBV12-4; d_call: TRBD1; clone_size: .; cdr3_nt: TGTGCCAGCAGTCTACTGGGGACAGGTGAAGCTTTCTTT; cdr3_aa: CASSLLGTGEAFF
j_call: TRBJ2-7; cdr3_length: 14; v_call: TRBV7-9; d_call: .; clone_size: .; cdr3_nt: TGTGCCAGCAGCCCGTTGACAGTACGCTACGAGCAGTACTTC; cdr3_aa: CASSPLTVRYEQYF
j_call: TRBJ1-6; cdr3_length: 15; v_call: TRBV6-5; d_call: .; clone_size: few; cdr3_nt: TGTGCCAGCAGTACCGGAGCACTGGATAATTCACCCCTCCACTTT; cdr3_aa: CASSTGALDNSPLHF
j_call: TRBJ2-3; cdr3_length: 21; v_call: TRBV9; d_call: TRBD1; clone_size: .; cdr3_nt: TGTGCCAGCAGCGCGTGGCCCCGTTTAGGCAGGGGGCGCAAAAGCACAGATACGCAGTATTTT; cdr3_aa: CASSAWPRLGRGRKSTDTQYF
j_call: TRBJ2-1; cdr3_length: 13; v_call: TRBV6-5; d_call: TRBD2; clone_size: once; cdr3_nt: TGTGCCAGCATCACGGGGGGGAATAATGAGCAGTTCTTC; cdr3_aa: CASITGGNNEQFF
j_call: TRBJ2-7; cdr3_length: 14; v_call: TRBV6-5; d_call: TRBD1; clone_size: .; cdr3_nt: TGTGCCAGCAGTAAACGGGACAGGGACGGCGAGCAGTACTTC; cdr3_aa: CASSKRDRDGEQYF
j_call: TRBJ2-2; cdr3_length: 16; v_call: TRBV7-9; d_call: TRBD1; clone_size: .; cdr3_nt: TGTGCCAGCAGCCCAAGGACAGGGGGAGACACCGGGGAGCTGTTTTTT; cdr3_aa: CASSPRTGGDTGELFF